This T cell receptor beta chain was observed in a study of blood T cells in healthy people across ages. Overall study findings and caveats: PBMCs left unsorted prevented a conclusive naive versus antigen-experienced comparison.

CDR3 length: 15 residues. Trimming stripped 0 bases from V and 3 bases from J, with 12 bases between. Germline CDR1 is SGDLS and CDR2 is YYNGEE. On this clonotype: What it binds is unknown.

A sample-barcoded 5' primer and a J-beta primer mix were used in a second PCR of roughly 6 to 11 cycles. One entry per CDR3 protein, called by TCRdb with MiXCR from the 5' RACE reads. The sample has 800,000 to 1,300,000 distinct CDR3 sequences, less than 25% seen once. Every sample gave at least 5.5 micrograms of total RNA when it was extracted. These records were also assigned to another study, of T cells of mothers and their children. That paper states: With the M1S primer of the second PCR, sample barcodes and 2-4 random nucleotides were added.

The specimen sequenced was blood. The genes are TRBV9 and TRBJ1-1; D not certain. This sequence was found in a girl aged 2 to 10 in good health. The CDR3 is CASSVGPGIHTEAFF. The CDR3 DNA follows: TGTGCCAGCAGCGTAGGTCCAGGAATACACACTGAAGCTTTCTTT.